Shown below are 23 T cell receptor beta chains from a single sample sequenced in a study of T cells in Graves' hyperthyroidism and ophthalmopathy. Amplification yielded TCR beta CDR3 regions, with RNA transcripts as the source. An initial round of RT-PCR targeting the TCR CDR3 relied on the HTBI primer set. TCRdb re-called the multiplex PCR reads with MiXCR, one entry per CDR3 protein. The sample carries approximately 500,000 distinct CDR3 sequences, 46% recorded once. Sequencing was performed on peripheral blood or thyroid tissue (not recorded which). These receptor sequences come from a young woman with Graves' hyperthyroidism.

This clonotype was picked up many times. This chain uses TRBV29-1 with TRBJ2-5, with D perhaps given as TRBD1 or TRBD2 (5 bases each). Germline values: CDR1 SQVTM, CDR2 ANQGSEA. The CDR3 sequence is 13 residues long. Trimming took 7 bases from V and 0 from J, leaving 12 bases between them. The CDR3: CSAGTENQETQYF. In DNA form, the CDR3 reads TGCAGCGCTGGGACGGAGAACCAAGAGACCCAGTACTTC.

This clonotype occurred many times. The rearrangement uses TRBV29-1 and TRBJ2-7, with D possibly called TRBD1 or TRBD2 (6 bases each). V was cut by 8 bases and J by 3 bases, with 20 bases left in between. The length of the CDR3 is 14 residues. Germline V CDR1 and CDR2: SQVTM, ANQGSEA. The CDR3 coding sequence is TGCAGCATAATCGGCAGGGGACTGGGCTACGAGCAGTACTTC. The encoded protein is CSIIGRGLGYEQYF.

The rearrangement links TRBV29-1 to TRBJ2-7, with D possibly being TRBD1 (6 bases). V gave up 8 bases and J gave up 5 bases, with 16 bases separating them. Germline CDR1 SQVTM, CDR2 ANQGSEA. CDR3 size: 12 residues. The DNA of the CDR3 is TGCAGCCCAGGGGCGAGGAAGGACGAGCAGTACTTC. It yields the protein CSPGARKDEQYF.

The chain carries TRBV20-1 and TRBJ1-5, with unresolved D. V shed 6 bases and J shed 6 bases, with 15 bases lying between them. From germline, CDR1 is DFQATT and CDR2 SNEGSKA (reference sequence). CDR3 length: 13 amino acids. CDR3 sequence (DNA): TGCAGTGCCCCGGTGACGGGAGGTCAGCCCCAGCATTTT. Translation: CSAPVTGGQPQHF.

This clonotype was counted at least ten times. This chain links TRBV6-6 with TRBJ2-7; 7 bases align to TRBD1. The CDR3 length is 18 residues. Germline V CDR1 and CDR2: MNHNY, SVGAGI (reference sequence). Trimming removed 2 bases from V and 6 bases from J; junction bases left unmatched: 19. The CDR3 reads CASSYATPGQPLGSEQYF. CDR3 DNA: TGTGCCAGCAGTTACGCTACTCCGGGACAGCCCCTCGGTAGCGAGCAGTACTTC.

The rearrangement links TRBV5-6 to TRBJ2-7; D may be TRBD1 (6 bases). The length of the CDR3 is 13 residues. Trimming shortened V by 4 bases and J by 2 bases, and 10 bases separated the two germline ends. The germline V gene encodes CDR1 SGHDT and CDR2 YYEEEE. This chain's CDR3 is CASSAPGAYEQYF. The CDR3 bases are TGTGCCAGCAGCGCCCCAGGGGCCTACGAGCAGTACTTC.

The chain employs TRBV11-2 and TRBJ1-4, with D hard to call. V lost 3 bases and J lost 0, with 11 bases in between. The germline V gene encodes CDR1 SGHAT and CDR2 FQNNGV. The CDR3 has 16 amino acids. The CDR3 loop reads CASSLDRAATNEKLFF. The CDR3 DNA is TGTGCCAGCAGCTTGGATCGGGCCGCAACTAATGAAAAACTGTTTTTT. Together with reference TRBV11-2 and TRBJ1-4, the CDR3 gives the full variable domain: EAGVAQSPRYKIIEKRQSVAFWCNPISGHATLYWYQQILGQGPKLLIQFQNNGVVDDSQLPKDRFSAERLKGVDSTLKIQPAKLEDSAVYLCASSLDRAATNEKLFFGSGTQLSVL.

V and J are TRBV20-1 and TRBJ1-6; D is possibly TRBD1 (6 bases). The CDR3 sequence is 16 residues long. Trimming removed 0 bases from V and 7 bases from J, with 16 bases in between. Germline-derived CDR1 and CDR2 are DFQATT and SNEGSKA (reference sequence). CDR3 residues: CSARDTGGEWNSPLHF. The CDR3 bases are TGCAGTGCTAGAGATACCGGGGGCGAGTGGAATTCACCCCTCCACTTT.

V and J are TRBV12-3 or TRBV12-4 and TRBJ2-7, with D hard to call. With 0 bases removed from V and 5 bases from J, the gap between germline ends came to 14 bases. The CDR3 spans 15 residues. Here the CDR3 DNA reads TGTGCCAGCAGTTTAGCGGCCCAGATGCCCCACGAGCAGTACTTC. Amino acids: CASSLAAQMPHEQYF.

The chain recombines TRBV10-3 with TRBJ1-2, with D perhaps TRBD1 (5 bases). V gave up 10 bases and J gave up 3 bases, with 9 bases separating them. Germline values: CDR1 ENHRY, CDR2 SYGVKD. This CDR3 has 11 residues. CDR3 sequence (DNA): TGTGCCACGGGGACTGACTATGGCTACACCTTC. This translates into CATGTDYGYTF.

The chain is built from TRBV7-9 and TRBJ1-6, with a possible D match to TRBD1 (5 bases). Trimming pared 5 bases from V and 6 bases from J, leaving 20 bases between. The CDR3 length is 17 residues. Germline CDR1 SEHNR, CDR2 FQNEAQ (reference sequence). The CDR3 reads CASSAGLGARVNSPLHF. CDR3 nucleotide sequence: TGTGCCAGCAGCGCGGGACTAGGGGCACGGGTTAATTCACCCCTCCACTTT.

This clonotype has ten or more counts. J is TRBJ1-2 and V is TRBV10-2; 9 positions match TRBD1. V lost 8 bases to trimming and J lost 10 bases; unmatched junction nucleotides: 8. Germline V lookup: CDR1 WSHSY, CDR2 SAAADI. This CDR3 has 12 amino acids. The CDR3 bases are TGCGCCAGCGGACAGGGGCCCAGGGACTACACCTTC. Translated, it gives CASGQGPRDYTF.

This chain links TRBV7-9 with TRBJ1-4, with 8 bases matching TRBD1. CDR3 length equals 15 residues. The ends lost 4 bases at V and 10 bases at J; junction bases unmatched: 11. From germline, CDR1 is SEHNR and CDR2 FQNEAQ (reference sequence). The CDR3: CASSWGGTGSRKLFF. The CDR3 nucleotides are TGTGCCAGCAGCTGGGGGGGGACAGGTAGCCGAAAACTGTTTTTT.

The CDR3 sequence: CASSIGGGRDSPLHF. CDR3 nucleotide sequence: TGTGCCAGCAGTATAGGGGGCGGGCGTGATTCACCCCTCCACTTT. The rearrangement uses TRBV28 and TRBJ1-6; 7 bases are shared with TRBD1. Trimming removed 5 bases from V and 8 bases from J; junction bases left unmatched: 9. Germline assignment: CDR1 MDHEN and CDR2 SYDVKM. The CDR3 runs 15 residues.

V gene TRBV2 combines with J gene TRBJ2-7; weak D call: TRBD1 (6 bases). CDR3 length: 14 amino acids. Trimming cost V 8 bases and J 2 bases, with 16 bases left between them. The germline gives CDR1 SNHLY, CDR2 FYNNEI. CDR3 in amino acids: CASLEQGRTYEQYF. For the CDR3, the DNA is TGTGCCAGCTTGGAACAGGGAAGAACCTACGAGCAGTACTTC.

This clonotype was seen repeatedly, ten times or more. CDR3 nucleotide sequence: TGTGCCAGCAGCGACGGAGGGGTCCCTTTCGAACCCCTCCACTTT. Its protein is CASSDGGVPFEPLHF. The J gene is TRBJ1-6, the V gene TRBV9, with a weak D call TRBD1 (5 bases). V dropped 3 bases and J dropped 12 bases, with 19 bases sitting between them. CDR1 and CDR2 from the germline V gene are SGDLS and YYNGEE. The CDR3 is made up of 15 amino acids.

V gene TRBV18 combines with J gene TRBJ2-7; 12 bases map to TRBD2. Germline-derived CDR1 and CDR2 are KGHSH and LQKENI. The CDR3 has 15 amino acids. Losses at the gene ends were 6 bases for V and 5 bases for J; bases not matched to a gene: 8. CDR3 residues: CASSLGLAGINEQYF. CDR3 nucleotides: TGTGCCAGCTCCCTCGGACTAGCGGGAATAAACGAGCAGTACTTC. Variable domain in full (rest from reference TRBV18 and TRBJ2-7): NAGVMQNPRHLVRRRGQEARLRCSPMKGHSHVYWYRQLPEEGLKFMVYLQKENIIDESGMPKERFSAEFPKEGPSILRIQQVVRGDSAAYFCASSLGLAGINEQYFGPGTRLTVT.

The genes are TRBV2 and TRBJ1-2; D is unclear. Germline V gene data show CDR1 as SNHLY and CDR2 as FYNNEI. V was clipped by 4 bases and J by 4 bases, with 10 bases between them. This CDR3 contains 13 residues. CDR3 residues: CASSAVASYGYTF. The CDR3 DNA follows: TGTGCCAGCAGTGCTGTGGCGTCCTATGGCTACACCTTC.

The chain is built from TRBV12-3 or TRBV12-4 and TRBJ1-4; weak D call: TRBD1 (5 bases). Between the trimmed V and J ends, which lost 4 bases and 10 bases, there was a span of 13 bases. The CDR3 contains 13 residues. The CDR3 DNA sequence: TGTGCCAGCAGTTCGCAGGGTGCTGGAAAACTGTTTTTT. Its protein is CASSSQGAGKLFF.

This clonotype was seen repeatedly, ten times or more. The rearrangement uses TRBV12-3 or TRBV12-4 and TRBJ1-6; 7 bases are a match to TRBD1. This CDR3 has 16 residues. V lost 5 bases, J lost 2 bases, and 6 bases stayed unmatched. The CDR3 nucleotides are TGTGCCAGCAGTACCCACAGGGGCGCCTATAATTCACCCCTCCACTTT. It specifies CASSTHRGAYNSPLHF.

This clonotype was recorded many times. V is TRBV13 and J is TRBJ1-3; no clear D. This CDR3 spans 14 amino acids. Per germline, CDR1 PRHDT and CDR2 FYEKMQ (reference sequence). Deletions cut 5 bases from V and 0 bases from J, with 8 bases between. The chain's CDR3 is CASSPQNSGNTIYF. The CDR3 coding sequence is TGTGCCAGCAGCCCCCAAAACTCTGGAAACACCATATATTTT.

The CDR3 is CASSLDATGSYNEQFF. CDR3 in DNA: TGCGCCAGCAGCTTGGACGCGACAGGTTCCTACAATGAGCAGTTCTTC. The chain carries TRBV5-1 and TRBJ2-1; D may be TRBD1 (6 bases). V lost 0 bases and J 1 base, leaving 11 bases between the germline ends. The CDR3 is 16 residues long. Looked up from germline, CDR1 is SGHRS and CDR2 is YFSETQ.

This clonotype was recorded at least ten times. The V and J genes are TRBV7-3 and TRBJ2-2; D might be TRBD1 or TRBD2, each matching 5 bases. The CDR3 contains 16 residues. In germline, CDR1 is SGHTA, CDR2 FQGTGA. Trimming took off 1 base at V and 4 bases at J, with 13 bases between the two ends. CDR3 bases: TGTGCCAGCAGCTTAAATGAGGGGCGGGCCACCGGGGAGCTGTTTTTT. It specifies CASSLNEGRATGELFF.